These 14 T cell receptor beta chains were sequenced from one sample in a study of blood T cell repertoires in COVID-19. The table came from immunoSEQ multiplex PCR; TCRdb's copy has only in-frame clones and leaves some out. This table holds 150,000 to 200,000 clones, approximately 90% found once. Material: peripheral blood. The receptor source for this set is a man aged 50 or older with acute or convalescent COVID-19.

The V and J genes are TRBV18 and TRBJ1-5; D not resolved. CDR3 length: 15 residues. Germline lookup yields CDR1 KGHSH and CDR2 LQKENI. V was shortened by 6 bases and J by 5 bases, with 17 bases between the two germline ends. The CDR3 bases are TGTGCCAGCTCCCCGGTCCCCCCCGGTGATCAGCCCCAGCATTTT. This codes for CASSPVPPGDQPQHF.

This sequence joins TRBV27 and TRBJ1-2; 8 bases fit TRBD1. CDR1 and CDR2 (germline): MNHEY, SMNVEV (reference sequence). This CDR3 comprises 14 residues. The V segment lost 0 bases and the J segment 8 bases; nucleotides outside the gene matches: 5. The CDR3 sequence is CASSLSGQGGGYTF. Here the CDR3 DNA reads TGTGCCAGCAGTTTATCCGGACAGGGTGGGGGCTACACCTTC.

The CDR3 loop is CASSEALQGNTEAFF. CDR3 nucleotides: TGTGCCAGCAGTGAAGCCTTACAGGGGAACACTGAAGCTTTCTTT. The rearrangement uses TRBV6-1 and TRBJ1-1; TRBD1 is a possible D gene (6 bases). Germline-derived CDR1 and CDR2 are MNHNS and SASEGT. The CDR3 is made up of 15 amino acids. The germline V and J ends were trimmed by 0 bases and 1 base, with 9 bases remaining between them.

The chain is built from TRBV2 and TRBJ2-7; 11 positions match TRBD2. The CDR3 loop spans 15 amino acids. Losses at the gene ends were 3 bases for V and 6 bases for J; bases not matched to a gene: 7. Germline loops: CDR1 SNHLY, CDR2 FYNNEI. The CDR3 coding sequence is TGTGCCAGCAGTGATGTAGCGGGAGGGCCAGTCGAGCAGTACTTC. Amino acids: CASSDVAGGPVEQYF.

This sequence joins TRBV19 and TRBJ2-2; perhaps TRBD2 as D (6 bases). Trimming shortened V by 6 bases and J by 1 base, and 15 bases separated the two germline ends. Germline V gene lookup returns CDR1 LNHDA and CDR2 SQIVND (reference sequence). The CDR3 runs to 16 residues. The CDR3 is CASRAELARNTGELFF. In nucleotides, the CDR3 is TGTGCCAGTAGGGCTGAACTAGCCAGGAACACCGGGGAGCTGTTTTTT.

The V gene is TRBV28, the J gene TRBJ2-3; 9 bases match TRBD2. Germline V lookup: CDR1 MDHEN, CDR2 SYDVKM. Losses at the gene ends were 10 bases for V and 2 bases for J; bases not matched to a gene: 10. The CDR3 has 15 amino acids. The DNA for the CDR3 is TGTGCCACCCAGCGGGCGGGGGGGGTCACAGATACGCAGTATTTT. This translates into CATQRAGGVTDTQYF. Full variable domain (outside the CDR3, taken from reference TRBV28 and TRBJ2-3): DVKVTQSSRYLVKRTGEKVFLECVQDMDHENMFWYRQDPGLGLRLIYFSYDVKMKEKGDIPEGYSVSREKKERFSLILESASTNQTSMYLCATQRAGGVTDTQYFGPGTRLTVL.

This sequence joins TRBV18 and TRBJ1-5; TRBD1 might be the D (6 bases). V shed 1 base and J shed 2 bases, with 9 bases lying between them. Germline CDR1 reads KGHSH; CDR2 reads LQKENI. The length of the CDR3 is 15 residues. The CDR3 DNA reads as TGTGCCAGCTCACCACAGGACAGTCGCAATCAGCCCCAGCATTTT. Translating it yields CASSPQDSRNQPQHF.

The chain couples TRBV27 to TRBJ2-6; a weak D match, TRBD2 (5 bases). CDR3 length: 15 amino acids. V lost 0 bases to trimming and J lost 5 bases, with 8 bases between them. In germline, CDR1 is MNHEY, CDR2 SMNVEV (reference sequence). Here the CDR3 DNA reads TGTGCCAGCAGTTTATCGAGAGGGCGGGCCAACGTCCTGACTTTC. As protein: CASSLSRGRANVLTF.

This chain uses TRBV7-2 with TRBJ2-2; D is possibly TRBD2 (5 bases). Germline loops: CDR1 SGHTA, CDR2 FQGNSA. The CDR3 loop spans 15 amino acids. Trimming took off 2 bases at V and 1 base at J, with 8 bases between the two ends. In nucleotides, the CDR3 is TGTGCCAGCAGCTTAAGGACTTTGAACACCGGGGAGCTGTTTTTT. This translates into CASSLRTLNTGELFF.

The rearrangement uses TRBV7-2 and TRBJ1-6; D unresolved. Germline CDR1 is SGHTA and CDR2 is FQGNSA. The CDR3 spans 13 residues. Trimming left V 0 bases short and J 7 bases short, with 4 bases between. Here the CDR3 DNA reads TGTGCCAGCAGCTTAGCGAGGAATTCACCCCTCCACTTT. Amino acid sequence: CASSLARNSPLHF.

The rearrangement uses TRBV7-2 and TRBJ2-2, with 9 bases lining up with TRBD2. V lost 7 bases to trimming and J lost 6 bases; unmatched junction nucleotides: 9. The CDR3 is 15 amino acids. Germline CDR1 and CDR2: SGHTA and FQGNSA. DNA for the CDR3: TGTGCCAGCACCCCCGCCGCGGGGGGGCCCGGGGAGCTGTTTTTT. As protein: CASTPAAGGPGELFF.

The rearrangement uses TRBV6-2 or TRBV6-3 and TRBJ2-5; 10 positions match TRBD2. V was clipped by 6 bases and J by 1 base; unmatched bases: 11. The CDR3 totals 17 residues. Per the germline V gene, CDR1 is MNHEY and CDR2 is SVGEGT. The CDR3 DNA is TGTGCCAGCAGCCCTCCTGCCCTAGCGGGGGTCCAAGAGACCCAGTACTTC. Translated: CASSPPALAGVQETQYF.

The DNA of the CDR3 is TGTGCCAGCAGTAGCGGGGCGAGCTCCTACGAGCAGTACGTC. Translated: CASSSGASSYEQYV. The V gene is TRBV28, the J gene TRBJ2-7; the match to TRBD2 covers 7 bases. Germline V gene lookup returns CDR1 MDHEN and CDR2 SYDVKM. J gave up 0 bases and V 5 bases, and 4 bases lay outside the gene matches. The CDR3 has 14 residues.

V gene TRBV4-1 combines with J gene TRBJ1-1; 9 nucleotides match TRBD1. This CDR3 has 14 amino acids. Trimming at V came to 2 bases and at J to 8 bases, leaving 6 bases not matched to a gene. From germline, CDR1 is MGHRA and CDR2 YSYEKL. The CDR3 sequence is CASSQLATGGEAFF. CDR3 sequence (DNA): TGCGCCAGCAGCCAATTAGCGACAGGGGGAGAAGCTTTCTTT.